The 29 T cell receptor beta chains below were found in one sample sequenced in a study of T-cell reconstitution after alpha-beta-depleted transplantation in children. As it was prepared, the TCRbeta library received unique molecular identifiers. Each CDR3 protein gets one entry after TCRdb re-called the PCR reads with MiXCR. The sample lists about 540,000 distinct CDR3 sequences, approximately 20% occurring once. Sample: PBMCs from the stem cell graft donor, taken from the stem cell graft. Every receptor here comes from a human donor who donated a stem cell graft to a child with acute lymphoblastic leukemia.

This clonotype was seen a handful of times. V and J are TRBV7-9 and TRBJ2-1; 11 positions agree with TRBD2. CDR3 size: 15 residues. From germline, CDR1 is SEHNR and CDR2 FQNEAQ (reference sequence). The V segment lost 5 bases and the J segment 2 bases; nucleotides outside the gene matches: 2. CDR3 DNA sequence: TGTGCCAGCAGCACGGGACTAGCGGCCTACAATGAGCAGTTCTTC. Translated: CASSTGLAAYNEQFF.

This CDR3 reads CAGGEETQYF. The CDR3, as DNA: TGTGCCGGGGGGGAAGAGACCCAGTACTTC. The chain combines TRBV6-6 with TRBJ2-5; 7 bases match TRBD2. Germline lookup yields CDR1 MNHNY and CDR2 SVGAGI (reference sequence). J was trimmed by 3 bases and V by 11 bases; bases with no gene match: 0. The CDR3 sequence is 10 residues long.

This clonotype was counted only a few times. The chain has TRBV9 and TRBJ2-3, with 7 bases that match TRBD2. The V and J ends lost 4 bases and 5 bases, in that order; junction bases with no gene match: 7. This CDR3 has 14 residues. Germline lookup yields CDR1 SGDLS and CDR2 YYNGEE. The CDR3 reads CASSLSGKLDTQYF. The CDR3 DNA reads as TGTGCCAGCAGCCTCAGCGGGAAATTAGATACGCAGTATTTT.

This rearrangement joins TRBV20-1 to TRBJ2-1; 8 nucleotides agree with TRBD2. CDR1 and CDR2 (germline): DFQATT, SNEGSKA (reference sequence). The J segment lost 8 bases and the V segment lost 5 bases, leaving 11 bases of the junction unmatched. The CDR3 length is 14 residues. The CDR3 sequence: CSASTLSGSDEQFF. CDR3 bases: TGCAGTGCTTCCACCCTGAGCGGGAGCGATGAGCAGTTCTTC.

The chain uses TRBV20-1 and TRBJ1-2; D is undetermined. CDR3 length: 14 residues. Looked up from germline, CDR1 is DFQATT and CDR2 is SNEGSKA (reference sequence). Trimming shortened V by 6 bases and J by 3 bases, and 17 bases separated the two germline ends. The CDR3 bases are TGCAGTGCACCACCTCAGGCCTTGGACTATGGCTACACCTTC. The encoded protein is CSAPPQALDYGYTF.

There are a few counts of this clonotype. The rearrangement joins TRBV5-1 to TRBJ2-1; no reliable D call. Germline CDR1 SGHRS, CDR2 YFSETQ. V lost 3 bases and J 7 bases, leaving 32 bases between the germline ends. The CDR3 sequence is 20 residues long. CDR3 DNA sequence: TGCGCCAGCAGCTCCAAACCGATGGGTGTAGGTACCGTCTACGAGAATGAGCAGTTCTTC. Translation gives CASSSKPMGVGTVYENEQFF.

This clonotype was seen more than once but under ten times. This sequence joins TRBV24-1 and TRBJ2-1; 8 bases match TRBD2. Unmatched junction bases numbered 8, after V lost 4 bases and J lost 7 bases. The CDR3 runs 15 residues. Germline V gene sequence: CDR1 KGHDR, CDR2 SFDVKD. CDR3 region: CATSERAGVLNEQFF. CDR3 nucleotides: TGTGCCACCAGTGAACGAGCGGGAGTGTTAAATGAGCAGTTCTTC.

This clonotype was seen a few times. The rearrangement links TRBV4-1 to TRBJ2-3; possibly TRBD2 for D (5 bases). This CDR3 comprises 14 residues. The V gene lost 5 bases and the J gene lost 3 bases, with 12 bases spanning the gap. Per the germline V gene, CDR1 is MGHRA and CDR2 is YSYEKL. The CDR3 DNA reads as TGCGCCAGCAGCTCTCCGGGAACGACAGATACGCAGTATTTT. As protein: CASSSPGTTDTQYF.

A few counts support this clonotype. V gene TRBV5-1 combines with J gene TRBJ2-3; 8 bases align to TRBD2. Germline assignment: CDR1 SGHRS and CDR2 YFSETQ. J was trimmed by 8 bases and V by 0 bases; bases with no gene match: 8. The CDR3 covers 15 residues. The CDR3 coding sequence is TGCGCCAGCAGCTTGGAACTAGCGGTGGCGGTTACGCAGTATTTT. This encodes CASSLELAVAVTQYF.

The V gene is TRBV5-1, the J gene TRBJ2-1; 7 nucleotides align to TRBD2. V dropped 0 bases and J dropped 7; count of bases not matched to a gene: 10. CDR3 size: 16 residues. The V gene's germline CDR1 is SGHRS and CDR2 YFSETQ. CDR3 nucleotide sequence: TGCGCCAGCAGCTTGGCCGGCGGGGACTACAGGAATGAGCAGTTCTTC. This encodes CASSLAGGDYRNEQFF.

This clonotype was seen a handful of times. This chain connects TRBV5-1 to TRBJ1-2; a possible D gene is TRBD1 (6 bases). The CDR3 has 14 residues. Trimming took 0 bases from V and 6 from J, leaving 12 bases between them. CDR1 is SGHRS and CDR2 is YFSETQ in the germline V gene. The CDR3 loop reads CASSLEGQTDGYTF. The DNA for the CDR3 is TGCGCCAGCAGCTTGGAGGGACAAACGGATGGCTACACCTTC.

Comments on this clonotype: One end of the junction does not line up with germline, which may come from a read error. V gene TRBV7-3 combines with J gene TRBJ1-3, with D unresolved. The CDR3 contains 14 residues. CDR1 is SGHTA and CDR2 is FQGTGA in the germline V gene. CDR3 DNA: TGTGCCAGCGGGCCGACTACCTCTGAAAACACCATATATTTT. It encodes CASGPTTSENTIYF. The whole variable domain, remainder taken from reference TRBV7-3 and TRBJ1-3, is GAGVSQTPSNKVTEKGKYVELRCDPISGHTALYWYRQSLGQGPEFLIYFQGTGAADDSGLPNDRFFAVRPEGSVSTLKIQRTERGDSAVYLCASGPTTSENTIYFGEGSWLTVV.

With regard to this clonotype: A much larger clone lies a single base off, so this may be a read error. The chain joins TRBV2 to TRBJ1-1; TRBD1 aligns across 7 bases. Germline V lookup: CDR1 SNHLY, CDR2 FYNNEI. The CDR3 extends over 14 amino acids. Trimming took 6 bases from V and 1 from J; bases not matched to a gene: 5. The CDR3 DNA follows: TGTGCCAGCAGAGCCTGGACAGGGAACACTGAAGCTTTCTTT. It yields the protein CASRAWTGNTEAFF.

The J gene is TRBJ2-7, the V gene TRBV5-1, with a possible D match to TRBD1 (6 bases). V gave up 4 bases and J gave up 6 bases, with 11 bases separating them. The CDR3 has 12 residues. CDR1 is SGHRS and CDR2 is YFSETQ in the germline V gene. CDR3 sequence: CASSGAGVEQYF. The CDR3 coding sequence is TGCGCCAGCAGCGGGGCAGGGGTCGAGCAGTACTTC.

For the CDR3, the DNA is TGTGCCAGCACCGTGGACAGGGGATATGGCTACACCTTC. This encodes CASTVDRGYGYTF. This chain joins TRBV12-3 or TRBV12-4 and TRBJ1-2; 9 positions agree with TRBD1. The CDR3 covers 13 residues. V lost 7 bases and J lost 5; bases outside the gene matches: 5.

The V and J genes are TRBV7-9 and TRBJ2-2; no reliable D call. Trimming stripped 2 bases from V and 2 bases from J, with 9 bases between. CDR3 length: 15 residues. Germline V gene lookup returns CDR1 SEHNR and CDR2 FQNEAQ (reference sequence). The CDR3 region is CASSLNSFNTGELFF. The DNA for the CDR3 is TGTGCCAGCAGCTTAAACTCCTTCAACACCGGGGAGCTGTTTTTT.

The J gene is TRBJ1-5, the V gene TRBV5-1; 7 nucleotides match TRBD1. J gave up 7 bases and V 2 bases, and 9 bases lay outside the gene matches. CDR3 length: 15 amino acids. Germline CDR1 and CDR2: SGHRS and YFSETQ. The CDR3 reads CASSLSRGSGQPQHF. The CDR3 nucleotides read TGCGCCAGCAGCTTATCCAGGGGGTCCGGCCAGCCCCAGCATTTT. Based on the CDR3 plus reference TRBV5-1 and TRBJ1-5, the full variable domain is KAGVTQTPRYLIKTRGQQVTLSCSPISGHRSVSWYQQTPGQGLQFLFEYFSETQRNKGNFPGRFSGRQFSNSRSEMNVSTLELGDSALYLCASSLSRGSGQPQHFGDGTRLSIL.

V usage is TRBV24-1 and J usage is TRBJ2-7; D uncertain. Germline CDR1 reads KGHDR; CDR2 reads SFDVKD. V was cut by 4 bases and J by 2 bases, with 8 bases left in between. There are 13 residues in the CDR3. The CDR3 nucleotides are TGTGCCACCAGTGAGAACACGACCTACGAGCAGTACTTC. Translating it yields CATSENTTYEQYF.

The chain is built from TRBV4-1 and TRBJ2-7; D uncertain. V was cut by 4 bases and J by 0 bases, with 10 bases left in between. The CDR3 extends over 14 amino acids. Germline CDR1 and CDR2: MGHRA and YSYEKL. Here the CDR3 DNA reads TGCGCCAGCAGCCCCTCGTGGGGCTCCTACGAGCAGTACTTC. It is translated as CASSPSWGSYEQYF.

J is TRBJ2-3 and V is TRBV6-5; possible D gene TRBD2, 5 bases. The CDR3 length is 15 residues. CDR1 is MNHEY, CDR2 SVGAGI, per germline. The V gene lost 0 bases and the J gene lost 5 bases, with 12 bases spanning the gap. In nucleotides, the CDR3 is TGTGCCAGCAGTTACTCTACCGCGCGGGTAGATACGCAGTATTTT. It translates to CASSYSTARVDTQYF.

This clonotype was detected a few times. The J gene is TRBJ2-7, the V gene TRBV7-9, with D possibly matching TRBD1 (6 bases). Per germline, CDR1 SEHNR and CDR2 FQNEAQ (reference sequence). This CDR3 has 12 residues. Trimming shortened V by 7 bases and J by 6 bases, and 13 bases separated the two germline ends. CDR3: CASTDRGSEQYF. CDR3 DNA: TGTGCCAGCACCGATAGGGGGTCCGAGCAGTACTTC.

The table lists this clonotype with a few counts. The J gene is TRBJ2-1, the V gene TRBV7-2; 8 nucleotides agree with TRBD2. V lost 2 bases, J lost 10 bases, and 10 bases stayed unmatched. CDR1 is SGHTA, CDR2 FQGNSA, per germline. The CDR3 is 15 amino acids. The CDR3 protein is CASSLRSGSQGEQFF. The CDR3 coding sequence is TGTGCCAGCAGCTTAAGGAGCGGGAGTCAAGGCGAGCAGTTCTTC. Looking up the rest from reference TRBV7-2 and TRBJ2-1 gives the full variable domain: GAGVSQSPSNKVTEKGKDVELRCDPISGHTALYWYRQSLGQGLEFLIYFQGNSAPDKSGLPSDRFSAERTGGSVSTLTIQRTQQEDSAVYLCASSLRSGSQGEQFFGPGTRLTVL.

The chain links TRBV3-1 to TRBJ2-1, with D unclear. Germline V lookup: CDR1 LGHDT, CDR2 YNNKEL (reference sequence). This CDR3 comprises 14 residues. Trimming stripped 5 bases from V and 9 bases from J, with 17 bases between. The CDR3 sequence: CASSKAFGLAEQFF. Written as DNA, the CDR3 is TGTGCCAGCAGCAAAGCCTTCGGTCTGGCTGAGCAGTTCTTC.

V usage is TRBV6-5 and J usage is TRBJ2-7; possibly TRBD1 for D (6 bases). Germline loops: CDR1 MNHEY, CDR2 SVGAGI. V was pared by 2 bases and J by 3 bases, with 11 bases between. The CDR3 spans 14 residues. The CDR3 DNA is TGTGCCAGCAGTTACGCAGGGGACATCTACGAGCAGTACTTC. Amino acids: CASSYAGDIYEQYF.

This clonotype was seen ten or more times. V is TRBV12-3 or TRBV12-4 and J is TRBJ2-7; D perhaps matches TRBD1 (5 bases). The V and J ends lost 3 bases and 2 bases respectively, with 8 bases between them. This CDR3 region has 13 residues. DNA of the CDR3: TGTGCCAGCAGTTTTACCAGGGCCTACGAGCAGTACTTC. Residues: CASSFTRAYEQYF.

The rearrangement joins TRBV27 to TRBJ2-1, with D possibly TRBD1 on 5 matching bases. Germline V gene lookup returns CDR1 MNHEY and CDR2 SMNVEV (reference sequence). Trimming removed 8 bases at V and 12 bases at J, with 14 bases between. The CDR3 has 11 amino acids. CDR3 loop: CASGPRQGQFF. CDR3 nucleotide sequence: TGTGCCAGCGGGCCGCGCCAGGGGCAGTTCTTC.

DNA for the CDR3: TGTGCCAGCAGCCCCGGATCGGGGGACCAAAACATTCAGTACTTC. Translated: CASSPGSGDQNIQYF. The chain has TRBV7-9 and TRBJ2-4, with a weak D call TRBD2 (6 bases). The CDR3 is made up of 15 amino acids. Germline V gene lookup returns CDR1 SEHNR and CDR2 FQNEAQ (reference sequence). With 5 bases removed from V and 5 bases from J, the gap between germline ends came to 16 bases.

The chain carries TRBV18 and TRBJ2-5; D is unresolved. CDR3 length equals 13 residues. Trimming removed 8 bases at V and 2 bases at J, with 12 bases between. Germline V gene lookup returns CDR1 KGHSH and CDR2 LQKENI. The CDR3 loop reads CASRRGSQETQYF. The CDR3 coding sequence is TGTGCCAGCCGGAGAGGATCACAAGAGACCCAGTACTTC.

The CDR3 loop is CASRRGGFRAGERNTGELFF. The CDR3 bases are TGTGCCAGCAGACGCGGGGGGTTTAGAGCGGGAGAACGGAACACCGGGGAGCTGTTTTTT. The chain recombines TRBV5-6 with TRBJ2-2, with TRBD2 identical over 8 bases. The CDR3 consists of 20 residues. Germline assignment: CDR1 SGHDT and CDR2 YYEEEE. With V trimmed by 5 bases and J by 1 base, 19 bases remained unmatched.